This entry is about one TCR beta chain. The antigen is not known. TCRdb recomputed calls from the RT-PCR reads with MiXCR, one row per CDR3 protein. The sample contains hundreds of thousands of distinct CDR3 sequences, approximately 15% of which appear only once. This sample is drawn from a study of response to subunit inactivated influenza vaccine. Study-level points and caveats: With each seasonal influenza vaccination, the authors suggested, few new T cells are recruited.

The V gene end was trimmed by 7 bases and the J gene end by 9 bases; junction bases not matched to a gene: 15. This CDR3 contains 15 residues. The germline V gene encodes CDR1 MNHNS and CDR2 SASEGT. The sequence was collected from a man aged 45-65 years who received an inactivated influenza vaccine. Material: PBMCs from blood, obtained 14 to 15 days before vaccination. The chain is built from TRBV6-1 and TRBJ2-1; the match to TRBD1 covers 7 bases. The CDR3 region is CASKDQQGISIEQFF. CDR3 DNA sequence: TGTGCCAGCAAAGATCAACAGGGGATTTCGATTGAGCAGTTCTTC.